This T cell receptor beta chain stems from a study of response to subunit inactivated influenza vaccine (dated by TCRdb to between 2017 and 2018). With regard to the full study: Deep quantitative T cell receptor repertoire profiling was used in the study to track responses to a trivalent subunit inactivated influenza vaccine. Summary of the overall study and its limitations: According to the authors, only a limited number of new T cells may be recruited by each seasonal influenza vaccination.

This clonotype was picked up a small number of times. It has no known antigen specificity. Base qualities are missing; no much larger clone stands one base away. Receptors were amplified or captured by RT-PCR. The reads were generated on an Illumina HiSeq 2500. TCRdb reanalyzed the raw reads on its own, using fastp at Q25 for trimming and MiXCR for clone calling, and kept in-frame beta chains. Each record represents a unique CDR3 protein, reported with the most common genes and DNA among its rows. The sample profile shows 530,000 or so distinct CDR3 sequences; 14% of them were found once. In total, the top ten clones hold approximately 10% of the sample. Spanning cysteine to phenylalanine, the CDR3 consists of 19 amino acids. The entry retains the CDR3 DNA only, 57 bases that are in frame from base 1. After removal of 5 bases from V and 0 bases from J, the junction retains 11 bases not matched to a gene. CDR1 and CDR2 are read off the germline V gene (reference sequence) as SSHAT and FNYEAQ.

The receptor comes from a man over 45 who received an inactivated influenza vaccine. Donor details come from another sample of the same person, matched by shared clones. This sequence uses TRBV7-7 and TRBJ2-6; the junction holds 9 bases that match TRBD1. The starting material was PBMCs from blood, obtained about 11 days after vaccination. The base sequence is TGTGCCAGCAGCCCAGGACAGGGGCTTTACTACTCTGGGGCCAACGTCCTGACTTTC. Its translation reads: CASSPGQGLYYSGANVLTF.